Listed below are T cell receptor beta chains from one sample, sequenced in a study of beta chain features in type 1 diabetes. The data were produced by immunoSEQ multiplex PCR, yet TCRdb's version contains in-frame clones alone and is incomplete. In the table there are approximately 58,000 clones, 55% to 70% of which are singletons. The specimen was stem cell memory CD4+ T cells from blood. The receptors here all came from a woman younger than 45 with type 1 diabetes. The CDR3 runs from the conserved cysteine through the conserved F or W. The order of the fields is D gene, clone size, V gene, J gene, CDR3 DNA, CDR3 protein. The D gene is left open where the match is weak. Size is stated for part of the rows, as once, few or many counts, or as a class when the clone is expanded.

D gene: TRBD2
clone size: .
V gene: TRBV11-2
J gene: TRBJ2-7
CDR3 DNA: TGTGCCAGCAGCCCCCCCCGGGGGGGAAGCTACGAGCAGTACTTC
CDR3 protein: CASSPPRGGSYEQYF

D gene: .
clone size: few
V gene: TRBV18
J gene: TRBJ1-1
CDR3 DNA: TGTGCCAGCTCACCAACAGGGCGGGACACTGAAGCTTTCTTT
CDR3 protein: CASSPTGRDTEAFF

D gene: .
clone size: .
V gene: TRBV7-2
J gene: TRBJ2-3
CDR3 DNA: TGTGCCAGCAGCTTAGACCCTAGCAGTGATACGCAGTATTTT
CDR3 protein: CASSLDPSSDTQYF

D gene: .
clone size: once
V gene: TRBV7-9
J gene: TRBJ1-5
CDR3 DNA: TGTGCCAGCAGCTTAGGGAACGGAGAGCTCGATCAGCCCCAGCATTTT
CDR3 protein: CASSLGNGELDQPQHF

D gene: .
clone size: .
V gene: TRBV14
J gene: TRBJ1-2
CDR3 DNA: TGTGCCAGCAGCCAAGGAGGGTCAGGCTATGGCTACACCTTC
CDR3 protein: CASSQGGSGYGYTF

D gene: .
clone size: .
V gene: TRBV11-3
J gene: TRBJ2-1
CDR3 DNA: TGTGCCAGCAGCTTAAGCGGCTTTTACAATGAGCAGTTCTTC
CDR3 protein: CASSLSGFYNEQFF

D gene: .
clone size: .
V gene: TRBV7-2
J gene: TRBJ2-3
CDR3 DNA: TGTGCCAGCAGCCCAGGGTGGGGAGATACGCAGTATTTT
CDR3 protein: CASSPGWGDTQYF

D gene: TRBD2
clone size: .
V gene: TRBV7-6
J gene: TRBJ2-7
CDR3 DNA: TGTGCCAGCAGCAGGCCTGCCGGGACTATACTCTACGAGCAGTACTTC
CDR3 protein: CASSRPAGTILYEQYF

D gene: .
clone size: few
V gene: TRBV2
J gene: TRBJ1-2
CDR3 DNA: TGTGCCAGCAGTTTCGACGGGTATGGCTACACCTTC
CDR3 protein: CASSFDGYGYTF

D gene: TRBD2
clone size: .
V gene: TRBV28
J gene: TRBJ2-1
CDR3 DNA: TGTGCCAGCATTTCGCAAGCGGGACCGACGTACAATGAGCAGTTCTTC
CDR3 protein: CASISQAGPTYNEQFF

D gene: .
clone size: few
V gene: TRBV4-1
J gene: TRBJ2-5
CDR3 DNA: TGCGCCAGCAGCCGAGGGCCAGCCCAGTTGGGAACCCAGTACTTC
CDR3 protein: CASSRGPAQLGTQYF

D gene: TRBD1
clone size: .
V gene: TRBV29-1
J gene: TRBJ1-2
CDR3 DNA: TGCAGCGTTATTGGACAGGGGGTGGGTGGCTACACCTTC
CDR3 protein: CSVIGQGVGGYTF

D gene: TRBD2
clone size: .
V gene: TRBV6-1
J gene: TRBJ2-5
CDR3 DNA: TGTGCCAGCAGTGAACCGGGACTAGCGGGACCTAGACAAGAGACCCAGTACTTC
CDR3 protein: CASSEPGLAGPRQETQYF

D gene: TRBD1
clone size: .
V gene: TRBV15
J gene: TRBJ2-2
CDR3 DNA: TGTGCCACCAGCGTCCGACAGGGGTCTACCGGGGAGCTGTTTTTT
CDR3 protein: CATSVRQGSTGELFF